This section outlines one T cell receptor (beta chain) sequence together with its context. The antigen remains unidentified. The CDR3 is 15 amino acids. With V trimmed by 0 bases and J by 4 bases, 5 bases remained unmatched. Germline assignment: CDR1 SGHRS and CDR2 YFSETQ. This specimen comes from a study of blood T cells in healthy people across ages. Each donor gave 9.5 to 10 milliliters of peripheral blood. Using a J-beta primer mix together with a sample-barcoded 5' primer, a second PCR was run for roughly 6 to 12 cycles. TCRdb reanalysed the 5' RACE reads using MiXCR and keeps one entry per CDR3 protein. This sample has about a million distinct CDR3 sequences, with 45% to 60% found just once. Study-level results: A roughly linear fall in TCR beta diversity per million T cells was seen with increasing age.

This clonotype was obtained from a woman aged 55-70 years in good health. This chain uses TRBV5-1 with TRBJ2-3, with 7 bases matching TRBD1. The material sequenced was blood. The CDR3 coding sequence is TGCGCCAGCAGCTTGGAGGGCAGGGGGTCAGATACGCAGTATTTT. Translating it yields CASSLEGRGSDTQYF.